This T cell receptor beta chain is from a study of blood T cell repertoires in COVID-19. In the study overall: Material from acute and convalescent COVID-19 was sourced from the United States, Italy and Spain. PBMCs, B-cell-depleted T cells, or T cells provided the cDNA or gDNA that made up the material.

The CDR3 is 12 residues long. CDR1 SGHRS and CDR2 YFSETQ come from the germline V gene. V gave up 0 bases and J gave up 8 bases, with 6 bases separating them. In the original workflow: Reference gene primer amplification gave nucleated cell count estimates. Assay: immunoSEQ multiplex PCR; the TCRdb copy retains only in-frame clones and omits some. That table is the source of V, J and clone size, and D and trimming were worked out from the DNA. The table includes 200,000 to 250,000 clones, more than 75% detected once. The sequencing sample was made of peripheral blood. The sequence was collected from a man aged 50-60 years who had recovered from COVID-19. This chain links TRBV5-1 with TRBJ2-1, with D possibly being TRBD1 (6 bases). The DNA of the CDR3 is TGCGCCAGCAGCTTGGGACAGGATGAGCAGTTCTTC. This translates into CASSLGQDEQFF.